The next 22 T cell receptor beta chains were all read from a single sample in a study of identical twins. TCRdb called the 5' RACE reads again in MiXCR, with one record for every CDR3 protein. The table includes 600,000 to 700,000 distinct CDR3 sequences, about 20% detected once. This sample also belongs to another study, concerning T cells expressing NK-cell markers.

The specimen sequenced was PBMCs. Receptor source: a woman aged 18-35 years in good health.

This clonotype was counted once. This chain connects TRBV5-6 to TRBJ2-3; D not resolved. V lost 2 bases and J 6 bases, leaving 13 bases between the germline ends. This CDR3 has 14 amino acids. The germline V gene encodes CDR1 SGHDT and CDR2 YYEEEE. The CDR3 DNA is TGTGCCAGCAGCTTCGAACTGGTTCGCGATACGCAGTATTTT. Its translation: CASSFELVRDTQYF.

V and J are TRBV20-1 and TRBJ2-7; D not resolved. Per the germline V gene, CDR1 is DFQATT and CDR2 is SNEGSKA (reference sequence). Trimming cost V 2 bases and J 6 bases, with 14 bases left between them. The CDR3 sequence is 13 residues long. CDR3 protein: CSARPLSASEQYF. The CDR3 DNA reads TGCAGTGCTAGACCGTTGTCGGCGAGCGAGCAGTACTTC.

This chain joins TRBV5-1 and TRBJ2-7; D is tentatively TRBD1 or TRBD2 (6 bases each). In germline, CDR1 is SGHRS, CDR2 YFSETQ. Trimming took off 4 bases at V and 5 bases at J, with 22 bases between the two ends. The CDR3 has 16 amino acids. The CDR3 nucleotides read TGCGCCAGCAGCGGAACCGGGGCCAGGGGAGGCGACGAGCAGTACTTC. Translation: CASSGTGARGGDEQYF. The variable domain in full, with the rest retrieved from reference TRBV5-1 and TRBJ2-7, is KAGVTQTPRYLIKTRGQQVTLSCSPISGHRSVSWYQQTPGQGLQFLFEYFSETQRNKGNFPGRFSGRQFSNSRSEMNVSTLELGDSALYLCASSGTGARGGDEQYFGPGTRLTVT.

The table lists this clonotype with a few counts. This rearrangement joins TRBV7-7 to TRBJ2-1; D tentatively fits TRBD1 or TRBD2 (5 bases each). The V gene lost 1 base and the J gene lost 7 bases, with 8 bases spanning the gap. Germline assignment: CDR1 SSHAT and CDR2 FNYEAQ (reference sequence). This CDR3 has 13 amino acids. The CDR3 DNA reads TGTGCCAGCAGCTTAGTAGAGGGGAATGAGCAGTTCTTC. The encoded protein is CASSLVEGNEQFF.

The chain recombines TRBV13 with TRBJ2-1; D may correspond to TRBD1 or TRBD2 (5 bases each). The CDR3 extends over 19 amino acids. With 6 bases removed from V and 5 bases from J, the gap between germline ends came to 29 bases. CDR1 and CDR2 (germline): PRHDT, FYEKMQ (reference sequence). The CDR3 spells CASSPPGRGLSGGDNEQFF. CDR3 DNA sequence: TGTGCCAGCAGTCCCCCGGGTAGAGGCCTTTCTGGGGGTGACAATGAGCAGTTCTTC.

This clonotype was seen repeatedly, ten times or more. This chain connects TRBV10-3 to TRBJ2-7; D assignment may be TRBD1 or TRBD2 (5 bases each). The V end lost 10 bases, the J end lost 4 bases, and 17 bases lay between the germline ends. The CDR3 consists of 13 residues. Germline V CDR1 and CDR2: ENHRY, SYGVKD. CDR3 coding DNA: TGTGCCACCTCGGGGCTTACCCAGTACGAGCAGTACTTC. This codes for CATSGLTQYEQYF.

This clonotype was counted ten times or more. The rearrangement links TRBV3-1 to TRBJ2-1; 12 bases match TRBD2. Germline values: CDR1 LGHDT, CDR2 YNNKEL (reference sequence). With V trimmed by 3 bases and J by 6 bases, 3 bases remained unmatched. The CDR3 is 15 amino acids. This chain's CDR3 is CASSHLAGGLNEQFF. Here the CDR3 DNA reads TGTGCCAGCAGCCATCTAGCGGGGGGGCTCAATGAGCAGTTCTTC.

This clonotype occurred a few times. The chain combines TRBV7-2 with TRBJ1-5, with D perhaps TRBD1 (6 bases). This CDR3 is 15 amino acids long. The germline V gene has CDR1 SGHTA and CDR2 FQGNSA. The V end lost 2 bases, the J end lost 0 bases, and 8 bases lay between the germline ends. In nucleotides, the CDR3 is TGTGCCAGCAGCTTAAGGGGGGGTAGCAATCAGCCCCAGCATTTT. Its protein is CASSLRGGSNQPQHF. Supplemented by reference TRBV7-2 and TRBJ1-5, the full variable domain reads GAGVSQSPSNKVTEKGKDVELRCDPISGHTALYWYRQSLGQGLEFLIYFQGNSAPDKSGLPSDRFSAERTGGSVSTLTIQRTQQEDSAVYLCASSLRGGSNQPQHFGDGTRLSIL.

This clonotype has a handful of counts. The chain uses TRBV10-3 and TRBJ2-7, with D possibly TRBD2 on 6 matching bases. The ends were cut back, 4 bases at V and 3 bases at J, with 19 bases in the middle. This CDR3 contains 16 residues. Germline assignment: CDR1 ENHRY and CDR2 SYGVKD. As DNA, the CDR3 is TGTGCCATCAGTGCCGGGTGGAGGGGCCTCAACTACGAGCAGTACTTC. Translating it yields CAISAGWRGLNYEQYF.

The CDR3 DNA is TGTGCCAGCTCCTGGACAGTACTTGCAGCTTTCTTT. Amino acid sequence: CASSWTVLAAFF. The J gene is TRBJ1-1, the V gene TRBV6-2 or TRBV6-3, with a tentative D call TRBD1 (6 bases). The CDR3 length is 12 residues. Germline V gene data show CDR1 as MNHEY and CDR2 as SVGEGT. V was cut by 8 bases and J by 10 bases, with 17 bases left in between.

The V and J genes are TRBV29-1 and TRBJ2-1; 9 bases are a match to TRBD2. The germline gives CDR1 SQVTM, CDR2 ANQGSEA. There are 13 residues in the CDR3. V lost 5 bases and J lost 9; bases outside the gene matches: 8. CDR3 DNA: TGCAGCGTTCCTGCGGGGGGGCGAGGTGAGCAGTTCTTC. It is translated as CSVPAGGRGEQFF.

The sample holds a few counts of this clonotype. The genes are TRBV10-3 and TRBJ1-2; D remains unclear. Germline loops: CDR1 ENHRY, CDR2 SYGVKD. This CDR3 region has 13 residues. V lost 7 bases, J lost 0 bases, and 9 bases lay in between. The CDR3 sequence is CAITMTSNYGYTF. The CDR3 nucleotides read TGTGCCATCACTATGACATCTAACTATGGCTACACCTTC.

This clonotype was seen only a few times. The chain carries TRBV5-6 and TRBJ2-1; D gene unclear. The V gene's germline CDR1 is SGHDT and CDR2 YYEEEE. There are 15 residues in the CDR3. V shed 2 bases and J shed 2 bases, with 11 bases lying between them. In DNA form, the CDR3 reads TGTGCCAGCAGCTTTTACCAGCCAGCCTACAATGAGCAGTTCTTC. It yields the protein CASSFYQPAYNEQFF.

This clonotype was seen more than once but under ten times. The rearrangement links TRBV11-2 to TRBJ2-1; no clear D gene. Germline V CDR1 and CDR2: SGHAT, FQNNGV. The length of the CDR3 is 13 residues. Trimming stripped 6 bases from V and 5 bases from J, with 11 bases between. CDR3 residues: CASSRAADNEQFF. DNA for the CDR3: TGTGCCAGCAGTAGAGCCGCGGACAATGAGCAGTTCTTC.

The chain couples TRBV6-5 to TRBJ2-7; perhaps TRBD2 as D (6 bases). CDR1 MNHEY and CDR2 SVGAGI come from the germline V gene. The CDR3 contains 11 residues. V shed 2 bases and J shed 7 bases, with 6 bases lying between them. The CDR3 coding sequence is TGTGCCAGCAGTTACGCGGGGGAGCAGTACTTC. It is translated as CASSYAGEQYF.

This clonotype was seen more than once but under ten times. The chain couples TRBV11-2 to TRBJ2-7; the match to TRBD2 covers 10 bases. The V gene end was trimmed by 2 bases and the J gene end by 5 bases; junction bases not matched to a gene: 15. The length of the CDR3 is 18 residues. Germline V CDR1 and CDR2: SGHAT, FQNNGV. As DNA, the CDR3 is TGTGCCAGCAGCTTATTGGGAGGAGGAGCGGGGGGGCACAACGAGCAGTACTTC. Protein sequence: CASSLLGGGAGGHNEQYF.

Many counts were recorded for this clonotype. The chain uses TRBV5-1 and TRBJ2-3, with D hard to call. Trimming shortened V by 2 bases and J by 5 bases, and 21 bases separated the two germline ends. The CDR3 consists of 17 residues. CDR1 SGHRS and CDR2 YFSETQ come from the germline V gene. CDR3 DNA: TGCGCCAGCAGCTTTTTAAGAACCAAGGCGACCCAAGATACGCAGTATTTT. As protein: CASSFLRTKATQDTQYF.

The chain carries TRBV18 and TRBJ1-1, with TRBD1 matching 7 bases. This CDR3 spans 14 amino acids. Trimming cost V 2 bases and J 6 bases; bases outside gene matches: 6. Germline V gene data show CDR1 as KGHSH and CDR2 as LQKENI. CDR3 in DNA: TGTGCCAGCTCACCAAACAGGGGCATGGCTGAAGCTTTCTTT. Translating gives CASSPNRGMAEAFF. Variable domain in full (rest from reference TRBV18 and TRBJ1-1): NAGVMQNPRHLVRRRGQEARLRCSPMKGHSHVYWYRQLPEEGLKFMVYLQKENIIDESGMPKERFSAEFPKEGPSILRIQQVVRGDSAAYFCASSPNRGMAEAFFGQGTRLTVV.

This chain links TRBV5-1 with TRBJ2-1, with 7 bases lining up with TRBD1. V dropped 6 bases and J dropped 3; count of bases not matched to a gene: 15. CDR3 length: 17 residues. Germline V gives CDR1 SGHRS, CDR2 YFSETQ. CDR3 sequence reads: CASTRQGRGRSYNEQFF. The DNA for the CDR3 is TGCGCCAGCACTCGACAGGGCAGGGGACGAAGCTACAATGAGCAGTTCTTC.

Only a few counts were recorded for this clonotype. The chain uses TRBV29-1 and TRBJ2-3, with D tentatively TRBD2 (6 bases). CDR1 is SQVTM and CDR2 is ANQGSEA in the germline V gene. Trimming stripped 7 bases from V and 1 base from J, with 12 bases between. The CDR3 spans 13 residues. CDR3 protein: CSGGGIGTDTQYF. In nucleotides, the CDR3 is TGCAGCGGTGGGGGGATCGGCACAGATACGCAGTATTTT.

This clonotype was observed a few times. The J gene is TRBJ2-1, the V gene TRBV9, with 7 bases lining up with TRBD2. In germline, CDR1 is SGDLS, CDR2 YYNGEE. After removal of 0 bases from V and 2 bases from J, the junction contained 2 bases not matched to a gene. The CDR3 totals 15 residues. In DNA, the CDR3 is TGTGCCAGCAGCGTAGGGACTAGGGCCTACAATGAGCAGTTCTTC. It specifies CASSVGTRAYNEQFF.

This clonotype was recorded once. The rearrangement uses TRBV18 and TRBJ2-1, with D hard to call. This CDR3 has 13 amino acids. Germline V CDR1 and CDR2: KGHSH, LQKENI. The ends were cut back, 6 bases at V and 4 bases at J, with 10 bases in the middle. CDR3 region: CASSMDLYNEQFF. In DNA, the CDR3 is TGTGCCAGCTCGATGGACCTTTACAATGAGCAGTTCTTC.